This passage covers 23 T cell receptor beta chains from one sample sequenced in a study of T cell repertoires in cytomegalovirus infection. These receptors have no known antigen. TCRdb analysed the reads with MiXCR anew, one entry per CDR3 protein. The table has a few hundred thousand distinct CDR3 sequences, 40% seen once. The sequencing used cultured PBMCs, collected from culture after CMV antigen stimulation. Receptors were obtained from a human donor in good health (CMV status not recorded). Some clones in this sample may be carry-over from other donors' samples.

The rearrangement uses TRBV4-1 and TRBJ1-4; D uncertain. V shed 1 base and J shed 8 bases, with 11 bases lying between them. The CDR3 is 14 residues long. Germline CDR1 MGHRA, CDR2 YSYEKL. CDR3: CASSQGLHSEKLFF. Here the CDR3 DNA reads TGCGCCAGCAGCCAAGGGCTACACAGCGAAAAACTGTTTTTT.

The chain links TRBV10-3 to TRBJ2-3; 10 positions agree with TRBD1. V shed 6 bases, J shed 3 bases, and the junction held 3 bases outside the gene matches. The CDR3 has 14 residues. Germline CDR1 is ENHRY and CDR2 is SYGVKD. CDR3 residues: CAISPGQGTDTQYF. For the CDR3, the DNA is TGTGCCATCAGCCCGGGACAGGGGACAGATACGCAGTATTTT.

This clonotype has a single count. The chain has TRBV20-1 and TRBJ1-1, with D perhaps TRBD1 (6 bases). CDR1 and CDR2 (germline): DFQATT, SNEGSKA (reference sequence). V gave up 5 bases and J gave up 0 bases, with 10 bases separating them. The CDR3 has 13 residues. Here the CDR3 reads CSALDSMNTEAFF. The CDR3, as DNA: TGCAGTGCTTTGGACAGCATGAACACTGAAGCTTTCTTT.

This clonotype has just a few counts. V and J are TRBV7-9 and TRBJ2-5; no clear D gene. The CDR3 has 13 residues. V lost 5 bases to trimming and J lost 1 base, with 8 bases between them. The germline CDR1 and CDR2 sequences are SEHNR and FQNEAQ (reference sequence). The CDR3 reads CASSLNIQETQYF. CDR3 nucleotides: TGTGCCAGCAGCCTAAACATCCAAGAGACCCAGTACTTC.

The V gene is TRBV20-1, the J gene TRBJ2-1; no definite D call. The CDR3 spans 14 residues. CDR1 and CDR2 (germline): DFQATT, SNEGSKA (reference sequence). V was pared by 3 bases and J by 8 bases, with 17 bases between. The CDR3 nucleotides are TGCAGTGCTAGCCCTCGACAAATAGGAGATGAGCAGTTCTTC. It encodes CSASPRQIGDEQFF.

This clonotype was found a few times. This chain connects TRBV4-1 to TRBJ1-1; possibly TRBD1 for D (5 bases). The CDR3 loop spans 14 amino acids. Germline V gene sequence: CDR1 MGHRA, CDR2 YSYEKL. Trimming pared 4 bases from V and 0 bases from J, leaving 9 bases between. The chain's CDR3 is CASSRGRMNTEAFF. CDR3 coding DNA: TGCGCCAGCAGCCGGGGACGGATGAACACTGAAGCTTTCTTT.

There are a few counts of this clonotype. V and J are TRBV7-9 and TRBJ2-3; D is ambiguous. Germline loops: CDR1 SEHNR, CDR2 FQNEAQ (reference sequence). CDR3 length: 15 residues. V was clipped by 5 bases and J by 4 bases, with 16 bases between them. As DNA, the CDR3 is TGTGCCAGCAGCGAAACGATAACCCGGCCAGATACGCAGTATTTT. Its protein product is CASSETITRPDTQYF.

The chain recombines TRBV18 with TRBJ2-2; 8 nucleotides align to TRBD1. The V segment lost 4 bases and the J segment 1 base; nucleotides outside the gene matches: 5. Germline lookup yields CDR1 KGHSH and CDR2 LQKENI. The CDR3 spans 16 residues. The CDR3 DNA reads as TGTGCCAGCTCACAATCCGGGACAGGGAACACCGGGGAGCTGTTTTTT. The encoded protein is CASSQSGTGNTGELFF.

This chain uses TRBV7-2 with TRBJ1-3; possible D gene TRBD1, 6 bases. This CDR3 is built from 17 residues. V was trimmed by 1 base and J by 4 bases, leaving 17 bases between them. In germline, CDR1 is SGHTA, CDR2 FQGNSA. The CDR3 sequence: CASSLGLVGTLGNTIYF. For the CDR3, the DNA is TGTGCCAGCAGCTTAGGATTGGTCGGGACACTCGGAAACACCATATATTTT.

The CDR3 DNA reads TGTGCCAGCAGCGGACCAAAGCGGGAGGGCGTGAATGAGCAGTTCTTC. Translating gives CASSGPKREGVNEQFF. The genes are TRBV7-6 and TRBJ2-1; 10 positions match TRBD2. The CDR3 is 16 residues long. J gave up 7 bases and V 5 bases, and 11 bases lay outside the gene matches. Germline V lookup: CDR1 SGHVS, CDR2 FNYEAQ.

The chain links TRBV20-1 to TRBJ2-5, with 12 nucleotides matching TRBD2. Germline trimming cut 2 bases from V and 5 bases from J; bases unmatched to any gene: 6. The CDR3 totals 15 residues. From germline, CDR1 is DFQATT and CDR2 SNEGSKA (reference sequence). The CDR3 reads CSARRASGGAETQYF. Written as DNA, the CDR3 is TGCAGTGCTAGAAGGGCTAGCGGGGGGGCGGAGACCCAGTACTTC.

A few counts support this clonotype. The gene calls are TRBV6-6 and TRBJ1-4; a possible D gene is TRBD1 (5 bases). Germline CDR1 is MNHNY and CDR2 is SVGAGI (reference sequence). V was pared by 7 bases and J by 14 bases, with 14 bases between. This CDR3 contains 11 residues. Here the CDR3 DNA reads TGTGCCAGCACCCAGGGTAGTAAGCTGTTTTTT. This codes for CASTQGSKLFF.

This chain uses TRBV2 with TRBJ2-3; TRBD2 matches 7 bases. V lost 5 bases and J lost 4; bases outside the gene matches: 6. Germline values: CDR1 SNHLY, CDR2 FYNNEI. The CDR3 totals 14 residues. CDR3 loop: CASSPGGGSDTQYF. CDR3 nucleotides: TGTGCCAGCAGTCCTGGGGGGGGGTCAGATACGCAGTATTTT.

In its sample, this clonotype was seen many times. This chain links TRBV7-2 with TRBJ2-7, with D unresolved. The V end was cut by 7 bases, the J end by 1 base, with 14 bases between. This CDR3 is built from 14 residues. The germline V gene has CDR1 SGHTA and CDR2 FQGNSA. CDR3 amino acids: CASTLLPASYEQYF. The CDR3 nucleotides read TGTGCCAGCACCCTGCTGCCCGCTTCCTACGAGCAGTACTTC.

This clonotype was seen at least ten times. The chain has TRBV7-2 and TRBJ2-1; tentatively, D is TRBD1 or TRBD2 (6 bases each). Germline V gene data show CDR1 as SGHTA and CDR2 as FQGNSA. V lost 10 bases and J 0 bases, leaving 16 bases between the germline ends. The CDR3 is 15 residues long. In DNA form, the CDR3 reads TGTGCCACCACTGTAGGGGGAGGCTCCTACAATGAGCAGTTCTTC. This sequence encodes CATTVGGGSYNEQFF.

Only a few counts were recorded for this clonotype. The chain uses TRBV12-3 or TRBV12-4 and TRBJ2-1; D gene uncertain. CDR3 length: 12 residues. Deletions cut 0 bases from V and 11 bases from J, with 8 bases between. The CDR3 DNA sequence: TGTGCCAGCAGTTTAGCTGACTTGAAGCAGTTCTTC. Amino acids: CASSLADLKQFF.

This clonotype appeared a few times. The chain combines TRBV7-2 with TRBJ2-1; D is perhaps TRBD2 (6 bases). Trimming cost V 5 bases and J 3 bases, with 14 bases left between them. Germline CDR1 is SGHTA and CDR2 is FQGNSA. CDR3 size: 15 residues. The CDR3, as DNA: TGTGCCAGCAGCCCCTTTAGCGGTAGCTACAATGAGCAGTTCTTC. Translating it yields CASSPFSGSYNEQFF.

The chain combines TRBV2 with TRBJ2-3; possible D gene TRBD1, 6 bases. The CDR3 has 13 amino acids. Germline-derived CDR1 and CDR2 are SNHLY and FYNNEI. The germline V and J ends were trimmed by 8 bases and 0 bases, with 9 bases remaining between them. The CDR3 sequence is CASGQGSTDTQYF. For the CDR3, the DNA is TGTGCCAGCGGGCAGGGGAGCACAGATACGCAGTATTTT.

This clonotype was counted between two and nine times. The CDR3 sequence is CASSYFQGTDTQYF. For the CDR3, the DNA is TGTGCCAGCAGCTATTTCCAAGGCACAGATACGCAGTATTTT. The chain recombines TRBV7-2 with TRBJ2-3; D uncertain. V lost 4 bases to trimming and J lost 1 base, with 9 bases between them. CDR3 length: 14 amino acids. In germline, CDR1 is SGHTA, CDR2 FQGNSA.

This chain joins TRBV20-1 and TRBJ2-1, with D perhaps given as TRBD1 or TRBD2 (6 bases each). This CDR3 spans 15 amino acids. The germline V and J ends were trimmed by 5 bases and 6 bases, with 20 bases remaining between them. From germline, CDR1 is DFQATT and CDR2 SNEGSKA (reference sequence). In DNA form, the CDR3 reads TGCAGTGCTGTCCCCCGGGTAGGAGGGGGCAATGAGCAGTTCTTC. Protein product: CSAVPRVGGGNEQFF.

The rearrangement links TRBV12-3 or TRBV12-4 to TRBJ1-2, with D unclear. V dropped 5 bases and J dropped 7 bases, with 17 bases sitting between them. The CDR3 has 14 amino acids. The CDR3 nucleotides are TGTGCCAGCAGTGTAGGGTGGGCTCAGGCTGGCTACACCTTC. Translating gives CASSVGWAQAGYTF.

The genes are TRBV7-2 and TRBJ2-7; no clear D gene. The germline V and J ends were trimmed by 4 bases and 3 bases, with 10 bases remaining between them. This CDR3 has 13 amino acids. Germline V lookup: CDR1 SGHTA, CDR2 FQGNSA. The CDR3 loop is CASSWRSFYEQYF. The CDR3 DNA sequence: TGTGCCAGCAGCTGGCGGTCCTTCTACGAGCAGTACTTC.

This chain links TRBV29-1 with TRBJ2-5; tentatively, D is TRBD2 (5 bases). Trimming shortened V by 5 bases and J by 3 bases, and 22 bases separated the two germline ends. CDR3 length: 16 residues. Germline V CDR1 and CDR2: SQVTM, ANQGSEA. This CDR3 is CSVNSLDFISEETQYF. CDR3 bases: TGCAGCGTTAACAGCCTCGATTTCATTAGCGAAGAGACCCAGTACTTC.